This note documents a single T cell receptor (beta chain) sequence. The source of the sample is a study of technical replicates of blood from several donors. Sequencing used immunoSEQ multiplex PCR; TCRdb keeps in-frame clones, though not all of them. The sample consists of roughly 67,000 clones, roughly 98% of them appearing once. Trimming took off 7 bases at V and 5 bases at J, with 18 bases between the two ends. The CDR3 extends over 14 amino acids. CDR1 and CDR2 (germline): GTSNPN, SVGIG (reference sequence). The specimen sequenced was T cells isolated from PBMCs. The source is a human donor in good health. The chain links TRBV30 to TRBJ2-1, with D possibly matching TRBD2 (7 bases). The CDR3 sequence is CAYQRGASNNEQFF. CDR3 coding DNA: TGTGCCTACCAACGGGGGGCGTCGAACAATGAGCAGTTCTTC.